Here is one T cell receptor beta chain with its context. What antigen it recognizes has not been identified. Base quality data are lacking; no much larger clone is found one base away. The immunoSEQ assay at survey resolution was used to sequence TCRbeta rearrangements from genomic DNA. For the original study's pipeline: In the TCR sequencing data, the lowest productive clonotype frequency that could be detected was 2.59 x 10-5. Only productive TCRbeta rearrangements, defined as complete and in-frame sequences, were included in the analyses. Simpson clonality, calculated in the immunoSEQ Analyzer version 3.0, was used as the measure of sample clonality. Clones were grouped by frequency into very rare, small, medium, large (1-20%) or hyperexpanded (>20%) categories. Generation probabilities were estimated with OLGA 1.2.3, V-gene circos plots were made with VDJtools, specificities were looked up in VDJdb, and CDR3 motifs were identified with GLIPH. TCRdb took this table from immuneACCESS and kept in-frame rearrangements with V and J called. Such tables lack part of the clones; where checked against another copy, unresolved V genes explain under half of the gap, and the rest is unexplained. V, J and clone size reflect that table, while D and trimming were determined from the DNA. This sample lists more than 30,000 clones; less than 90% were detected once. The ten largest account for around 0.38% of the sample.

This specimen belongs to a study of STAT5B mutations in CD4+ large granular lymphocyte leukemia (dated by TCRdb to between 2021 and 2024). Describing the broader study: Among healthy controls, the CDR3 'QG' motif was associated with a particular HLA allele. Flow cytometry on FACSCanto II or FACSVerse showed that the purified fractions were more than 95% pure among lymphocytes. The study compared the TCRbeta repertoires of patients with CD4+ T-cell large granular lymphocyte leukemia against the TCRbeta repertoires of healthy blood donors. On the study overall, not on this receptor specifically: The main leukemic clonotypes were found to be private to each patient, although around 25% of the main leukemic clonotypes were detected at low frequency in the non-leukemic repertoires of other patients. Enrichment of TRBV06-family usage was observed among the top patient clones (8/27) relative to healthy controls (2/35). The data were not HLA-matched, and the higher clonality in CD4+ T-LGLL than in CD8+ T-LGLL could be due to the relatively small sample size. Compared with healthy CD4+ repertoires, CD4-sorted patient repertoires appeared more clonal, and this difference remained even after the putative leukemic clones were removed.

The CDR3 has 15 amino acids, counting the end cysteine and phenylalanine. Only the CDR3 part of the read is kept: 45 bases, read in frame from the first base. Unmatched junction bases come to 16, with V trimmed by 7 bases and J by 7 bases. Sequences LNHDA (CDR1) and SQIVND (CDR2) are obtained from the germline V gene (reference sequence). Buffy coats from under 40 blood donors, supplied by the Finnish Red Cross blood service, were used as healthy controls. All TCR-sequenced material derived from peripheral blood: patient blood samples and healthy donor buffy coats. Ficoll-Hypaque gradient centrifugation was used to isolate peripheral blood mononuclear cells. CD4+ cells were magnetically purified from the buffy coats of healthy controls. The Gentra Puregene Cell and Tissue kit was used for genomic DNA extraction, and quantification was performed on a Qubit 2.0 fluorometer.

This TCR was recovered from a human donor in good health. The rearrangement combines TRBV19 with TRBJ2-7; TRBD2 lines up with 7 middle nucleotides. Material for sequencing was CD4+ T cells from blood buffy coats. The CDR3 has the sequence CASTTWMSGKGEQYF. The DNA is as follows: TGTGCCAGTACAACATGGATGAGCGGGAAAGGTGAGCAGTACTTC.